Below, 22 T cell receptor beta chains from the same sample are listed, as sequenced in a study of OX40 agonist ivuxolimab in advanced cancers. The data were produced by immunoSEQ multiplex PCR, yet TCRdb's version contains in-frame clones alone and is incomplete. The table includes fewer than 80,000 clones, roughly 87% detected once. This specimen was CD4+ or CD8+ T cells sorted from blood, taken in a trial of the OX40 agonist ivuxolimab. These receptors all stem from an adult with an advanced solid tumor such as melanoma, head and neck, liver or kidney cancer.

V and J are TRBV4-2 and TRBJ2-2; D gene unclear. V was trimmed by 0 bases and J by 4 bases, leaving 3 bases between them. The CDR3 is 13 amino acids. The germline V gene encodes CDR1 LGHNA and CDR2 YNFKEQ. The CDR3 protein is CASSQETTGELFF. The CDR3 DNA sequence: TGTGCCAGCAGCCAAGAGACCACCGGGGAGCTGTTTTTT.

The chain combines TRBV18 with TRBJ1-4; D not resolved. The CDR3 contains 17 residues. The germline CDR1 and CDR2 sequences are KGHSH and LQKENI. V was shortened by 0 bases and J by 0 bases, with 11 bases between the two germline ends. CDR3 sequence (DNA): TGTGCCAGCTCACCACCGGGCAGCGTAGCAACTAATGAAAAACTGTTTTTT. Its protein is CASSPPGSVATNEKLFF.

The chain is built from TRBV5-1 and TRBJ1-6; D unclear. The germline V and J ends were trimmed by 4 bases and 10 bases, with 18 bases remaining between them. This CDR3 comprises 15 residues. The germline gives CDR1 SGHRS, CDR2 YFSETQ. The CDR3 nucleotides are TGCGCCAGCAGCCTAGTCGCGGTGGAAGGATCACCCCTCCACTTT. It translates to CASSLVAVEGSPLHF.

The chain has TRBV7-9 and TRBJ2-7; the D gene is possibly TRBD1 (5 bases). With 1 base removed from V and 1 base from J, the gap between germline ends came to 8 bases. The CDR3 is 14 residues long. Germline V CDR1 and CDR2: SEHNR, FQNEAQ (reference sequence). CDR3 region: CASSLGGQSYEQYF. The CDR3 bases are TGTGCCAGCAGCTTAGGGGGCCAGTCCTACGAGCAGTACTTC.

The chain has TRBV7-9 and TRBJ1-1; D is undetermined. The germline V and J ends were trimmed by 8 bases and 1 base, with 20 bases remaining between them. The CDR3 loop spans 16 amino acids. Germline V gives CDR1 SEHNR, CDR2 FQNEAQ (reference sequence). The chain's CDR3 is CASFTFSRVPNTEAFF. The CDR3 DNA is TGTGCCAGCTTCACTTTTTCTCGGGTCCCGAACACTGAAGCTTTCTTT.

The chain's CDR3 is CASSRTRVSPYNEQFF. The CDR3 DNA follows: TGTGCCAGCAGCCGCACTCGAGTATCCCCTTACAATGAGCAGTTCTTC. The rearrangement uses TRBV7-2 and TRBJ2-1, with unresolved D. Trimming left V 5 bases short and J 4 bases short, with 18 bases between. Germline CDR1 reads SGHTA; CDR2 reads FQGNSA. There are 16 residues in the CDR3.

J is TRBJ1-5 and V is TRBV19, with D maybe TRBD1 (6 bases). The CDR3 runs 15 residues. Germline lookup yields CDR1 LNHDA and CDR2 SQIVND (reference sequence). Trimming removed 1 base at V and 4 bases at J, with 11 bases between. CDR3 DNA: TGTGCCAGTAGTATAGCCAGGGGCTTTAATCAGCCCCAGCATTTT. As protein: CASSIARGFNQPQHF.

CDR3 DNA sequence: TGCGCCAGCACCCAAGGGCAGTTCTATAATTCACCCCTCCACTTT. This gives the protein CASTQGQFYNSPLHF. This chain joins TRBV5-1 and TRBJ1-6, with unresolved D. This CDR3 region has 15 residues. Looked up from germline, CDR1 is SGHRS and CDR2 is YFSETQ. With 6 bases removed from V and 3 bases from J, the gap between germline ends came to 13 bases.

This chain links TRBV10-3 with TRBJ1-2, with TRBD1 matching 10 bases. V lost 2 bases, J lost 2 bases, and 11 bases stayed unmatched. Germline CDR1 and CDR2: ENHRY and SYGVKD. This CDR3 contains 18 residues. This CDR3 reads CAISEAPGQGLMNYGYTF. DNA for the CDR3: TGTGCCATCAGTGAGGCCCCGGGACAGGGGTTAATGAACTATGGCTACACCTTC.

The rearrangement uses TRBV5-1 and TRBJ2-3; perhaps D is TRBD1 or TRBD2 (7 bases each). This CDR3 comprises 16 residues. Per the germline V gene, CDR1 is SGHRS and CDR2 is YFSETQ. V lost 0 bases to trimming and J lost 4 bases, with 15 bases between them. The CDR3 DNA sequence: TGCGCCAGCAGCTTGGGGGGAGGGGGCTCCCCAGATACGCAGTATTTT. Protein sequence: CASSLGGGGSPDTQYF.

J is TRBJ1-2 and V is TRBV10-1; D possibly corresponds to TRBD1 (6 bases). V gave up 7 bases and J gave up 1 base, with 19 bases separating them. Germline V gene sequence: CDR1 WNHNN, CDR2 SYGVQD (reference sequence). This CDR3 is built from 16 residues. The chain's CDR3 is CASNTPGGPVNYGYTF. CDR3 sequence (DNA): TGCGCCAGCAATACCCCGGGGGGGCCTGTTAACTATGGCTACACCTTC.

This chain connects TRBV9 to TRBJ2-5; D remains unclear. With the DNA end fitting TRBJ2-7 better, the J assignment may be wrong. Germline assignment: CDR1 SGDLS and CDR2 YYNGEE. The CDR3 spans 12 residues. Here the CDR3 reads CASSVGGPEQYF. CDR3 nucleotide sequence: TGTGCCAGCAGCGTAGGTGGGCCCGAGCAGTACTTC.

This clone came up once. A read error may explain this, as a much larger clone is one base away. The chain uses TRBV7-2 and TRBJ2-5, with D perhaps matching TRBD1 (5 bases). Per germline, CDR1 SGHTA and CDR2 FQGNSA. Deletions cut 1 base from V and 2 bases from J, with 5 bases between. The CDR3 loop spans 13 amino acids. The DNA for the CDR3 is TGTGCCAGCAGCTTAGGACAGCAAGAGACCCAGTACTTC. Translated: CASSLGQQETQYF.

The gene calls are TRBV18 and TRBJ1-1; TRBD1 matches at 8 bases. Per the germline V gene, CDR1 is KGHSH and CDR2 is LQKENI. V was pared by 3 bases and J by 5 bases, with 5 bases of the junction left unmatched. The CDR3 runs 14 residues. The chain's CDR3 is CASSPIQGGTEAFF. The CDR3 DNA reads TGTGCCAGCTCACCCATACAGGGGGGGACTGAAGCTTTCTTT.

In DNA form, the CDR3 reads TGTGCCAGCAGCATTAGCGGGAGGGGTAATGAGCAGTTCTTC. Translated, it gives CASSISGRGNEQFF. This chain links TRBV7-3 with TRBJ2-1; 11 positions agree with TRBD2. Germline V gene data show CDR1 as SGHTA and CDR2 as FQGTGA. This CDR3 is 14 amino acids long. V lost 5 bases and J lost 7; bases outside the gene matches: 4.

This chain links TRBV7-6 with TRBJ1-1, with unresolved D. The germline V and J ends were trimmed by 1 base and 1 base, with 7 bases remaining between them. The CDR3 is 14 residues long. The V gene's germline CDR1 is SGHVS and CDR2 FNYEAQ. The CDR3 loop reads CASSLGRENTEAFF. CDR3 bases: TGTGCCAGCAGCTTAGGCCGGGAGAACACTGAAGCTTTCTTT.

The chain has TRBV5-6 and TRBJ2-3, with TRBD2 as a possible D gene (6 bases). With 4 bases removed from V and 8 bases from J, the gap between germline ends came to 11 bases. The length of the CDR3 is 12 residues. Germline V gene lookup returns CDR1 SGHDT and CDR2 YYEEEE. CDR3 coding DNA: TGTGCCAGCAGCCCTGCGGGAATTACGCAGTATTTT. Translation: CASSPAGITQYF.

This sequence joins TRBV5-8 and TRBJ2-7; tentatively, D is TRBD2 (5 bases). V lost 1 base and J lost 2, with 10 bases in between. Germline V gene sequence: CDR1 SGHTS, CDR2 YDEGEE. CDR3 size: 14 residues. CDR3 nucleotide sequence: TGTGCCAGCAGCTTGAAGGGAGATACCTACGAGCAGTACTTC. This sequence encodes CASSLKGDTYEQYF.

V is TRBV10-1 and J is TRBJ2-3; D unclear. Germline V gene data show CDR1 as WNHNN and CDR2 as SYGVQD (reference sequence). The CDR3 totals 13 residues. The V end was cut by 5 bases, the J end by 0 bases, with 6 bases between. Here the CDR3 reads CASSKDSTDTQYF. CDR3 sequence (DNA): TGCGCCAGCAGTAAGGACAGCACAGATACGCAGTATTTT.

On this clone itself: Other DNA sequences of this sample code for an identical CDR3. The rearrangement uses TRBV28 and TRBJ2-7; D may be TRBD1 (5 bases). Germline V gene sequence: CDR1 MDHEN, CDR2 SYDVKM. The CDR3 is 11 amino acids. V was clipped by 6 bases and J by 4 bases, with 7 bases between them. The CDR3 sequence: CASSRDYEQYF. In DNA, the CDR3 is TGTGCCAGCAGCAGGGATTACGAGCAGTACTTC.

The chain links TRBV28 to TRBJ2-7; TRBD2 agrees at 12 bases. The V and J ends lost 6 bases and 2 bases, in that order; junction bases with no gene match: 11. Germline V gene data show CDR1 as MDHEN and CDR2 as SYDVKM. This CDR3 region has 17 residues. The CDR3 spells CASSDEGLAGVAYEQYF. DNA for the CDR3: TGTGCCAGCAGCGACGAGGGACTAGCGGGCGTTGCCTACGAGCAGTACTTC. The full variable domain, in which reference TRBV28 and TRBJ2-7 provide the parts outside the CDR3, is DVKVTQSSRYLVKRTGEKVFLECVQDMDHENMFWYRQDPGLGLRLIYFSYDVKMKEKGDIPEGYSVSREKKERFSLILESASTNQTSMYLCASSDEGLAGVAYEQYFGPGTRLTVT.

V usage is TRBV7-9 and J usage is TRBJ2-1; 8 bases are a match to TRBD2. With 11 bases clipped from V and 8 bases from J, the junction kept 17 bases outside the gene matches. This CDR3 spans 15 amino acids. Germline V CDR1 and CDR2: SEHNR, FQNEAQ (reference sequence). As DNA, the CDR3 is TGTGCCGGCTCAAAGGGAAGCGGGAGTGTCGATGAGCAGTTCTTC. Translating it yields CAGSKGSGSVDEQFF.